This TCR beta chain was recorded in a study of blood T cells in healthy people across ages. A second PCR, run for about 7 to 11 cycles, used a sample-barcoded 5' primer plus a J-beta primer mix. TCRdb reprocessed the 5' RACE reads via MiXCR and lists one record per CDR3 protein. The sample contains over 500,000 distinct CDR3 sequences, approximately 52% of which appear only once. As to this clonotype: Since a much larger clone is just one base distant, this may be a read error.

In germline, CDR1 is SQVTM, CDR2 ANQGSEA. The CDR3 contains 12 residues. V usage is TRBV29-1 and J usage is TRBJ2-5; a weak D match, TRBD1 (6 bases). The receptor's source is a woman of 80 years or more in good health. The sequencing sample was made of blood. The CDR3 DNA reads TGCAGCGTCGGACAGCTCCAAGAGGCCCAGTACTTC. Translation: CSVGQLQEAQYF.